Listed here are 13 T cell receptor beta chains from one sample, sequenced in a study of shared clonotypes between healthy human individuals. The table came from immunoSEQ multiplex PCR; TCRdb's copy has only in-frame clones and leaves some out. This sample has about 1.1 million clones, with 77% found just once. Input material: memory CD4+ T cells from PBMCs. Specified subset: CD45RA-negative fraction. The receptors derive from a man younger than 35 in good health. Some clones in this sample may be carry-over from other donors' samples.

The genes are TRBV5-6 and TRBJ2-1; D is possibly TRBD1 or TRBD2 (7 bases each). The CDR3 loop spans 15 amino acids. The V and J ends lost 6 bases and 6 bases respectively, with 19 bases between them. Germline V gene sequence: CDR1 SGHDT, CDR2 YYEEEE. Here the CDR3 reads CASTPQGRAANEQFF. CDR3 DNA: TGTGCCAGCACCCCACAGGGGAGGGCCGCCAATGAGCAGTTCTTC.

This clone was seen a single time. The genes are TRBV7-9 and TRBJ2-2; 7 positions agree with TRBD1. Per the germline V gene, CDR1 is SEHNR and CDR2 is FQNEAQ (reference sequence). The CDR3 has 15 amino acids. J gave up 4 bases and V 3 bases, and 5 bases lay outside the gene matches. The CDR3 sequence: CASSFNRGGTGELFF. The CDR3 region has the DNA TGTGCCAGCAGCTTTAACAGGGGCGGCACCGGGGAGCTGTTTTTT.

This chain links TRBV7-3 with TRBJ1-1; D perhaps matches TRBD1 (6 bases). The germline V and J ends were trimmed by 10 bases and 4 bases, with 19 bases remaining between them. The CDR3 extends over 14 amino acids. Germline V lookup: CDR1 SGHTA, CDR2 FQGTGA. CDR3 in amino acids: CATKWGGESTEAFF. CDR3 DNA: TGTGCCACTAAATGGGGGGGCGAGAGCACTGAAGCTTTCTTT.

This sequence joins TRBV10-3 and TRBJ2-4, with D possibly being TRBD2 (6 bases). V lost 2 bases to trimming and J lost 1 base, with 9 bases between them. This CDR3 has 15 residues. CDR1 and CDR2 (germline): ENHRY, SYGVKD. The CDR3 sequence is CAISEAEGAKNIQYF. In nucleotides, the CDR3 is TGTGCCATCAGTGAGGCGGAGGGGGCCAAAAACATTCAGTACTTC.

CDR3 coding DNA: TGTGCCAGCACCAGACAGGGCCCCTACGAGCAGTACTTC. Its translation is CASTRQGPYEQYF. The chain employs TRBV7-9 and TRBJ2-7, with TRBD1 matching 7 bases. Germline trimming cut 7 bases from V and 2 bases from J; bases unmatched to any gene: 5. Germline CDR1 and CDR2: SEHNR and FQNEAQ (reference sequence). This CDR3 contains 13 residues. Full variable domain (outside the CDR3, taken from reference TRBV7-9 and TRBJ2-7): DTGVSQNPRHKITKRGQNVTFRCDPISEHNRLYWYRQTLGQGPEFLTYFQNEAQLEKSRLLSDRFSAERPKGSFSTLEIQRTEQGDSAMYLCASTRQGPYEQYFGPGTRLTVT.

The table lists this clone with a few counts. Here the CDR3 reads CASSLSRGSQPQHF. In DNA, the CDR3 is TGTGCCAGCAGTTTATCCAGGGGATCGCAGCCCCAGCATTTT. The genes are TRBV27 and TRBJ1-5; D perhaps matches TRBD1 (6 bases). Germline assignment: CDR1 MNHEY and CDR2 SMNVEV (reference sequence). V was pared by 0 bases and J by 7 bases, with 10 bases between. The CDR3 contains 14 residues.

This sequence joins TRBV7-2 and TRBJ2-3, with no clear D. Trimming took off 3 bases at V and 4 bases at J, with 5 bases between the two ends. The CDR3 sequence is 12 residues long. Germline V gives CDR1 SGHTA, CDR2 FQGNSA. CDR3 sequence reads: CASSFFADTQYF. The CDR3 DNA sequence: TGTGCCAGCAGCTTTTTTGCAGATACGCAGTATTTT.

The chain has TRBV11-2 and TRBJ1-3, with TRBD1 as a possible D gene (5 bases). The CDR3 has 14 residues. Germline V lookup: CDR1 SGHAT, CDR2 FQNNGV. V was shortened by 6 bases and J by 1 base, with 10 bases between the two germline ends. CDR3 coding DNA: TGTGCCAGCAGTCGGGGCAGGTCTGGAAACACCATATATTTT. As protein: CASSRGRSGNTIYF.

This chain joins TRBV4-1 and TRBJ2-1; 10 nucleotides match TRBD2. V lost 7 bases and J lost 7; bases outside the gene matches: 7. From germline, CDR1 is MGHRA and CDR2 YSYEKL. The CDR3 extends over 14 amino acids. Here the CDR3 reads CASKIAGGGNEQFF. The CDR3 DNA reads as TGCGCCAGCAAAATAGCGGGAGGAGGAAATGAGCAGTTCTTC.

In the case of this clone: This may stem from a read error, because a much larger clone lies one nucleotide away. J is TRBJ1-1 and V is TRBV7-2, with 8 positions matching TRBD1. The CDR3 contains 13 residues. From germline, CDR1 is SGHTA and CDR2 FQGNSA. J gave up 4 bases and V 4 bases, and 2 bases lay outside the gene matches. The CDR3 loop reads CASSSQGGTEAFF. CDR3 DNA sequence: TGTGCCAGCAGCTCACAGGGGGGCACTGAAGCTTTCTTT.

J is TRBJ2-5 and V is TRBV2; weak D call: TRBD2 (6 bases). The CDR3 extends over 16 amino acids. The germline V gene has CDR1 SNHLY and CDR2 FYNNEI. V lost 0 bases and J lost 3, with 14 bases in between. The CDR3 sequence is CASSEALWRTKETQYF. For the CDR3, the DNA is TGTGCCAGCAGTGAAGCGCTTTGGAGGACTAAAGAGACCCAGTACTTC.

This chain connects TRBV5-4 to TRBJ2-7; TRBD1 is a possible D gene (6 bases). The germline CDR1 and CDR2 sequences are SGHNT and YYREEE (reference sequence). The CDR3 runs 15 residues. V lost 4 bases and J 2 bases, leaving 16 bases between the germline ends. The CDR3 spells CASSRPGTTTYEQYF. Written as DNA, the CDR3 is TGTGCCAGCAGCCGGCCCGGGACAACAACCTACGAGCAGTACTTC.

This clone was seen only once. The V call is TRBV28, the J call TRBJ2-7; 8 nucleotides match TRBD2. The length of the CDR3 is 14 residues. Germline CDR1 reads MDHEN; CDR2 reads SYDVKM. The junction had 9 bases not matched to a gene; V was cut back by 6 bases and J by 5 bases. This CDR3 reads CASSVSGTGHEQYF. CDR3 sequence (DNA): TGTGCCAGCAGCGTTAGCGGGACGGGCCACGAGCAGTACTTC.